The 20 T cell receptor beta chains given below trace back to one sample, sequenced in a study of shared clonotypes between healthy human individuals. TCRdb keeps only in-frame clones here, not all; method: immunoSEQ multiplex PCR. The profile shows around 2.3 million clones, approximately 96% of them singletons. Sequenced input: naive CD4+ T cells sorted from blood. Subset here: CD45RA+ positively selected. Receptors originate from a man in his late teens or twenties in good health.

This rearrangement joins TRBV18 to TRBJ2-2, with 8 bases fitting TRBD2. V dropped 3 bases and J dropped 1; count of bases not matched to a gene: 4. CDR3 length equals 16 residues. Germline lookup yields CDR1 KGHSH and CDR2 LQKENI. The CDR3 is CASSPQLAENTGELFF. The CDR3 DNA is TGTGCCAGCTCACCGCAACTAGCGGAGAACACCGGGGAGCTGTTTTTT.

The gene calls are TRBV29-1 and TRBJ2-5; TRBD2 matches 14 bases. CDR3 length: 17 amino acids. The J segment lost 5 bases and the V segment lost 2 bases, leaving 10 bases of the junction unmatched. Germline CDR1 SQVTM, CDR2 ANQGSEA. The CDR3 nucleotides read TGCAGCGTTGAACAACCCGGACTAGCGGGGGGCGTGGAGACCCAGTACTTC. It encodes CSVEQPGLAGGVETQYF. The full variable domain, with the rest looked up from reference TRBV29-1 and TRBJ2-5, is SAVISQKPSRDICQRGTSLTIQCQVDSQVTMMFWYRQQPGQSLTLIATANQGSEATYESGFVIDKFPISRPNLTFSTLTVSNMSPEDSSIYLCSVEQPGLAGGVETQYFGPGTRLLVL.

This clone came up a few times. This chain joins TRBV6-5 and TRBJ1-2; D not resolved. The CDR3 is 13 residues long. Per the germline V gene, CDR1 is MNHEY and CDR2 is SVGAGI. V lost 2 bases and J lost 2, with 6 bases in between. The CDR3 coding sequence is TGTGCCAGCAGTTACAAGGACAACTATGGCTACACCTTC. This codes for CASSYKDNYGYTF.

The rearrangement links TRBV27 to TRBJ1-1; TRBD1 is a possible D gene (5 bases). Germline V gene lookup returns CDR1 MNHEY and CDR2 SMNVEV (reference sequence). This CDR3 spans 11 amino acids. Trimming took 6 bases from V and 6 from J, leaving 8 bases between them. The CDR3 here is CASRGTAEAFF. The CDR3 DNA follows: TGTGCCAGCAGGGGGACGGCTGAAGCTTTCTTT.

V usage is TRBV2 and J usage is TRBJ2-7; D possibly uses TRBD1 or TRBD2 (5 bases each). CDR1 and CDR2 (germline): SNHLY, FYNNEI. The CDR3 spans 14 residues. V lost 3 bases, J lost 4 bases, and 13 bases lay in between. CDR3 sequence reads: CASSEGPIPYEQYF. For the CDR3, the DNA is TGTGCCAGCAGTGAGGGACCTATTCCTTACGAGCAGTACTTC.

The V call is TRBV28, the J call TRBJ1-4, with 7 positions matching TRBD1. The CDR3 is 16 amino acids. Germline loops: CDR1 MDHEN, CDR2 SYDVKM. V lost 5 bases, J lost 2 bases, and 8 bases stayed unmatched. The CDR3 protein is CASSLGQVWTNEKLFF. CDR3 nucleotide sequence: TGTGCCAGCAGTCTCGGACAGGTTTGGACTAATGAAAAACTGTTTTTT.

This chain joins TRBV29-1 and TRBJ1-2; D is undetermined. Germline-derived CDR1 and CDR2 are SQVTM and ANQGSEA. This CDR3 spans 14 amino acids. Here the CDR3 DNA reads TGCAGTGCCCCTCGATCATTTCCCCATTATGGCTACACCTTC. Amino acid sequence: CSAPRSFPHYGYTF.

V gene TRBV28 combines with J gene TRBJ1-3; D gene ambiguous. Trimming took 4 bases from V and 3 from J, leaving 4 bases between them. CDR3 size: 12 residues. CDR1 and CDR2 from the germline V gene are MDHEN and SYDVKM. CDR3 amino acids: CASSSGGNTIYF. In DNA, the CDR3 is TGTGCCAGCAGTTCAGGTGGAAACACCATATATTTT.

V gene TRBV27 combines with J gene TRBJ1-3; the D is unclear. The germline gives CDR1 MNHEY, CDR2 SMNVEV (reference sequence). This CDR3 is built from 14 residues. V lost 0 bases and J lost 2, with 5 bases in between. CDR3 DNA sequence: TGTGCCAGCAGTTTATCTTACCCTGGAAACACCATATATTTT. Amino acid sequence: CASSLSYPGNTIYF.

Worth noting for this clone: Additional DNA sequences in this sample encode the identical CDR3. This chain connects TRBV7-2 to TRBJ1-1, with no clear D. V shed 3 bases and J shed 0 bases, with 2 bases lying between them. The CDR3 extends over 12 amino acids. Germline CDR1 reads SGHTA; CDR2 reads FQGNSA. The CDR3 reads CASSLVNTEAFF. CDR3 nucleotides: TGTGCCAGCAGCTTGGTGAACACTGAAGCTTTCTTT.

CDR3 sequence: CAIAGQESYEQYF. For the CDR3, the DNA is TGTGCCATCGCGGGACAGGAATCCTACGAGCAGTACTTC. The gene calls are TRBV10-3 and TRBJ2-7; TRBD1 matches 8 bases. CDR3 size: 13 residues. Germline V gene data show CDR1 as ENHRY and CDR2 as SYGVKD. The V segment lost 8 bases and the J segment 1 base; nucleotides outside the gene matches: 4.

The V call is TRBV11-2, the J call TRBJ2-1; the D gene is possibly TRBD2 (5 bases). CDR3 length: 15 amino acids. CDR1 SGHAT and CDR2 FQNNGV come from the germline V gene. V shed 3 bases and J shed 4 bases, with 13 bases lying between them. Here the CDR3 reads CASSFPGIEYNEQFF. For the CDR3, the DNA is TGTGCCAGCAGCTTTCCGGGGATTGAATACAATGAGCAGTTCTTC.

The rearrangement links TRBV29-1 to TRBJ2-5; perhaps TRBD2 as D (5 bases). Per germline, CDR1 SQVTM and CDR2 ANQGSEA. V was clipped by 5 bases and J by 5 bases, with 12 bases between them. CDR3 length: 12 amino acids. Here the CDR3 DNA reads TGCAGCGTTATTCGGGGTGGGGAGACCCAGTACTTC. It yields the protein CSVIRGGETQYF.

This chain joins TRBV7-2 and TRBJ2-5, with TRBD2 matching 12 bases. Per germline, CDR1 SGHTA and CDR2 FQGNSA. J lost 5 bases, V lost 4 bases, and 17 bases had no gene match. The CDR3 covers 19 residues. CDR3 nucleotides: TGTGCCAGCAGCTCCGGCGCTGGGACTAGCGGGCCACGTAGGGAGACCCAGTACTTC. Its translation: CASSSGAGTSGPRRETQYF. Full variable domain (remainder filled in from reference TRBV7-2 and TRBJ2-5): GAGVSQSPSNKVTEKGKDVELRCDPISGHTALYWYRQSLGQGLEFLIYFQGNSAPDKSGLPSDRFSAERTGGSVSTLTIQRTQQEDSAVYLCASSSGAGTSGPRRETQYFGPGTRLLVL.

The gene calls are TRBV11-2 and TRBJ2-5, with 15 bases matching TRBD2. Germline V CDR1 and CDR2: SGHAT, FQNNGV. The CDR3 sequence is 17 residues long. The trim removed 1 base at V and 4 bases at J, leaving 4 bases unmatched. The CDR3 loop is CASSLGRTSGGAETQYF. DNA of the CDR3: TGTGCCAGCAGCTTAGGCCGGACTAGCGGGGGGGCAGAGACCCAGTACTTC.

A word on this clone: Compared with germline, one end of the junction differs, possibly owing to a read error. V gene TRBV7-7 combines with J gene TRBJ1-1; D is unclear. CDR3 size: 14 residues. CDR1 is SSHAT, CDR2 FNYEAQ, per germline (reference sequence). CDR3 sequence: CASSFDDLNTEAFF. DNA for the CDR3: TGTGCTAGCAGCTTCGATGATTTGAACACTGAAGCTTTCTTT. The full variable domain, its missing parts supplied by reference TRBV7-7 and TRBJ1-1, is GAGVSQSPRYKVTKRGQDVTLRCDPISSHATLYWYQQALGQGPEFLTYFNYEAQPDKSGLPSDRFSAERPEGSISTLTIQRTEQRDSAMYRCASSFDDLNTEAFFGQGTRLTVV.

In its sample, this clone was seen a few times. The rearrangement uses TRBV30 and TRBJ1-2; unclear D gene. Trimming took 3 bases from V and 7 from J, leaving 15 bases between them. The germline gives CDR1 GTSNPN, CDR2 SVGIG (reference sequence). CDR3 size: 13 residues. CDR3 DNA sequence: TGTGCCTGGAGGGGAGTTAGTGCGCCTGGCTACACCTTC. As protein: CAWRGVSAPGYTF.

This chain joins TRBV25-1 and TRBJ2-2; D uncertain. The CDR3 runs 15 residues. The germline V gene encodes CDR1 MGHDK and CDR2 SYGVNS. V gave up 6 bases and J gave up 0 bases, with 11 bases separating them. CDR3 loop: CASSVLGANTGELFF. Written as DNA, the CDR3 is TGTGCCAGCAGCGTCTTGGGCGCGAACACCGGGGAGCTGTTTTTT. Full variable domain (outside the CDR3, taken from reference TRBV25-1 and TRBJ2-2): EADIYQTPRYLVIGTGKKITLECSQTMGHDKMYWYQQDPGMELHLIHYSYGVNSTEKGDLSSESTVSRIRTEHFPLTLESARPSHTSQYLCASSVLGANTGELFFGEGSRLTVL.

J is TRBJ2-2 and V is TRBV5-1; 7 bases line up with TRBD1. The CDR3 is 14 residues long. Trimming removed 0 bases from V and 6 bases from J; junction bases left unmatched: 2. Germline CDR1 is SGHRS and CDR2 is YFSETQ. CDR3 sequence (DNA): TGCGCCAGCAGCTTGGCTCAGGGGGCCGGGGAGCTGTTTTTT. The encoded protein is CASSLAQGAGELFF.

This chain connects TRBV19 to TRBJ2-1, with 12 bases identical to TRBD2. Losses at the gene ends were 7 bases for V and 6 bases for J; bases not matched to a gene: 4. The germline CDR1 and CDR2 sequences are LNHDA and SQIVND (reference sequence). This CDR3 contains 14 residues. This CDR3 reads CASNGLAGRNEQFF. DNA of the CDR3: TGTGCCAGTAATGGACTAGCGGGACGCAATGAGCAGTTCTTC.